This T cell receptor (beta chain) was sequenced in a study of T cells in Graves' hyperthyroidism and ophthalmopathy. Looking at the study overall: Peripheral blood was obtained at initial diagnosis, preceding any treatment. Notes on the study in general: Most clonotypes expanded in the thyroid (above 0.001) were also present in blood. By a 13 V-J model, ophthalmopathy was set apart from stable hyperthyroidism.

Using RNA transcripts as the source, TCR beta CDR3 regions were amplified. During a first-round RT-PCR of the TCR CDR3, the HTBI primer set was used. One entry per CDR3 protein, called by TCRdb with MiXCR from the multiplex PCR reads. This sample yields about 290,000 distinct CDR3 sequences, of which roughly an eighth are seen a single time; approximately 7.9% belongs to the top ten. Uncontrolled infection, other autoimmune disease, pregnancy or lactation led to exclusion. Germline V gives CDR1 SGHNT, CDR2 YENEEA. The J segment lost 3 bases and the V segment lost 8 bases, leaving 5 bases of the junction unmatched. The CDR3 has 13 residues. This clonotype was detected ten times or more. Its specificity is not known.

The source of this sequence is a middle-aged woman with Graves' hyperthyroidism. The sample consisted of blood. The chain joins TRBV11-3 to TRBJ2-7, with 9 bases aligning to TRBD2. The CDR3 nucleotides are TGTGCCAGCGGGCCTAGCGGGAACTACGAGCAGTACTTC. Its protein is CASGPSGNYEQYF.